A single sample gave rise to the 25 T cell receptor beta chains below, sequenced in a study of Graves' ophthalmopathy and Graves' hyperthyroidism. RNA transcripts were the source from which TCR beta CDR3 regions were amplified. HTBI primers were employed in first-round RT-PCR, then a second-round multiplex PCR followed. From the multiplex PCR reads, TCRdb called clonotypes with MiXCR, one entry per CDR3 protein. The sample has roughly 480,000 distinct CDR3 sequences, over 13% seen once; the top ten hold roughly 9.8%. Sequenced sample: blood. The source of these receptors is a woman aged 25 to 39 with Graves' ophthalmopathy.

This clonotype was counted only a few times. The chain employs TRBV7-2 and TRBJ2-7; no clear D gene. V was shortened by 3 bases and J by 0 bases, with 18 bases between the two germline ends. Per the germline V gene, CDR1 is SGHTA and CDR2 is FQGNSA. This CDR3 has 17 residues. CDR3: CASSLRLTGRSSYEQYF. Here the CDR3 DNA reads TGTGCCAGCAGCTTGCGTTTGACGGGCAGAAGCTCCTACGAGCAGTACTTC.

In this sample, this clonotype turned up many times. The chain uses TRBV28 and TRBJ1-1; TRBD1 is a possible D gene (5 bases). The CDR3 has 14 residues. The germline V and J ends were trimmed by 10 bases and 0 bases, with 15 bases remaining between them. Germline values: CDR1 MDHEN, CDR2 SYDVKM. CDR3 sequence: CATWDLRVNTEAFF. CDR3 coding DNA: TGTGCCACCTGGGACCTGCGGGTGAACACTGAAGCTTTCTTT.

Only a few counts were recorded for this clonotype. The rearrangement uses TRBV6-2 or TRBV6-3 and TRBJ2-7; unclear D gene. V lost 1 base to trimming and J lost 2 bases, with 9 bases between them. The CDR3 totals 14 residues. Germline V gene data show CDR1 as MNHEY and CDR2 as SVGEGT. This chain's CDR3 is CASSYLQGTYEQYF. In nucleotides, the CDR3 is TGTGCCAGCAGTTACTTGCAAGGGACCTACGAGCAGTACTTC.

This clonotype showed up many times. This rearrangement joins TRBV30 to TRBJ2-2, with D possibly TRBD1 on 6 matching bases. The V end lost 3 bases, the J end lost 7 bases, and 12 bases lay between the germline ends. Germline lookup yields CDR1 GTSNPN and CDR2 SVGIG (reference sequence). The CDR3 loop spans 13 amino acids. DNA of the CDR3: TGTGCCTGGAGCCTACAGGGATTCGGGGAGCTGTTTTTT. This sequence encodes CAWSLQGFGELFF. Drawing the rest from reference TRBV30 and TRBJ2-2, the complete variable domain is SQTIHQWPATLVQPVGSPLSLECTVEGTSNPNLYWYRQAAGRGLQLLFYSVGIGQISSEVPQNLSASRPQDRQFILSSKKLLLSDSGFYLCAWSLQGFGELFFGEGSRLTVL.

This clonotype has a handful of counts. CDR3 in DNA: TGCAGTGCTAGAGATATATGGGCCGGGAGTCCCACTGAAGCTTTCTTT. Its protein is CSARDIWAGSPTEAFF. The chain carries TRBV20-1 and TRBJ1-1; D is ambiguous. Germline-derived CDR1 and CDR2 are DFQATT and SNEGSKA (reference sequence). The V gene lost 0 bases and the J gene lost 4 bases, with 18 bases spanning the gap. There are 16 residues in the CDR3.

At least ten counts were recorded for this clonotype. The chain couples TRBV29-1 to TRBJ2-7; 8 nucleotides match TRBD1. Germline trimming cut 2 bases from V and 3 bases from J; bases unmatched to any gene: 12. Germline assignment: CDR1 SQVTM and CDR2 ANQGSEA. This CDR3 has 16 amino acids. For the CDR3, the DNA is TGCAGCGTTGAACCGCGGACAGGGCCCCTCGGCTACGAGCAGTACTTC. This encodes CSVEPRTGPLGYEQYF.

In this sample, this clonotype turned up many times. The chain carries TRBV15 and TRBJ2-7; D gene unclear. The CDR3 runs 12 residues. The germline gives CDR1 LNHNV, CDR2 YYDKDF (reference sequence). The V and J ends lost 0 bases and 6 bases respectively, with 6 bases between them. In DNA, the CDR3 is TGTGCCACCAGCAGAGATCGGTCCGAGCAGTACTTC. Protein sequence: CATSRDRSEQYF.

The chain carries TRBV4-1 and TRBJ2-5, with 9 bases aligning to TRBD1. Per germline, CDR1 MGHRA and CDR2 YSYEKL. The length of the CDR3 is 15 residues. The V and J ends lost 8 bases and 2 bases, in that order; junction bases with no gene match: 9. CDR3 sequence (DNA): TGCGCCAGCCGCAGGGAGGGACAGGGACAAGAGACCCAGTACTTC. Translated: CASRREGQGQETQYF.

This clonotype was found many times. This chain uses TRBV7-9 with TRBJ2-5; possibly TRBD2 for D (6 bases). V was pared by 4 bases and J by 7 bases, with 19 bases between. Per the germline V gene, CDR1 is SEHNR and CDR2 is FQNEAQ (reference sequence). The CDR3 has 15 residues. CDR3 residues: CASSSRGPLGGTQYF. The DNA for the CDR3 is TGTGCCAGCAGCTCAAGGGGCCCCCTGGGAGGGACCCAGTACTTC.

This clonotype was detected ten times or more. This chain joins TRBV27 and TRBJ1-5; D is perhaps TRBD1 (5 bases). CDR1 and CDR2 from the germline V gene are MNHEY and SMNVEV (reference sequence). The V and J ends lost 7 bases and 7 bases respectively, with 14 bases between them. The CDR3 spans 13 residues. The CDR3 here is CASTTGFNQPQHF. DNA of the CDR3: TGTGCCAGCACCACAGGATTCAACCAGCCCCAGCATTTT.

This clonotype was detected ten times or more. The rearrangement uses TRBV6-5 and TRBJ1-2; weak D call: TRBD1 (5 bases). The V end lost 2 bases, the J end lost 8 bases, and 15 bases lay between the germline ends. This CDR3 is built from 14 residues. From germline, CDR1 is MNHEY and CDR2 SVGAGI. CDR3 DNA sequence: TGTGCCAGCAGTTACGTGGGCAGGGCGGAAGGCTACACCTTC. This translates into CASSYVGRAEGYTF.

This clonotype was recorded at least ten times. The chain joins TRBV28 to TRBJ2-5, with unresolved D. The CDR3 is made up of 14 amino acids. CDR1 and CDR2 (germline): MDHEN, SYDVKM. V gave up 7 bases and J gave up 1 base, with 13 bases separating them. The CDR3 DNA is TGTGCCAGCAATCCTATGGGCAGCCAAGAGACCCAGTACTTC. Translated: CASNPMGSQETQYF.

This clonotype was counted ten times or more. The chain carries TRBV5-8 and TRBJ1-2; D uncertain. Germline loops: CDR1 SGHTS, CDR2 YDEGEE. V shed 0 bases and J shed 6 bases, with 6 bases lying between them. The CDR3 covers 12 residues. The CDR3 region has the DNA TGTGCCAGCAGCTTGGTTCCCCATGGCTACACCTTC. This sequence encodes CASSLVPHGYTF.

This clonotype was recorded many times. The chain recombines TRBV6-5 with TRBJ2-5; tentative D call: TRBD2 (6 bases). This CDR3 is built from 17 residues. CDR1 MNHEY and CDR2 SVGAGI come from the germline V gene. The V and J ends lost 2 bases and 3 bases respectively, with 19 bases between them. The CDR3 DNA is TGTGCCAGCAGTTACGGTTCTAGCGTCAACTCCAAAGAGACCCAGTACTTC. This translates into CASSYGSSVNSKETQYF.

This clonotype was picked up many times. The V and J genes are TRBV24-1 and TRBJ1-1, with TRBD1 identical over 9 bases. This CDR3 is built from 14 residues. Trimming removed 7 bases from V and 0 bases from J; junction bases left unmatched: 2. CDR1 and CDR2 from the germline V gene are KGHDR and SFDVKD. The CDR3 nucleotides are TGTGCCACCAGAGGGACAGGGATGAACACTGAAGCTTTCTTT. Protein sequence: CATRGTGMNTEAFF.

Only a few counts were recorded for this clonotype. This chain's CDR3 is CASSVQGSGTEAFF. CDR3 nucleotides: TGTGCCAGCAGCGTACAAGGGTCGGGGACTGAAGCTTTCTTT. V and J are TRBV9 and TRBJ1-1; D is unclear. The germline V and J ends were trimmed by 1 base and 5 bases, with 12 bases remaining between them. CDR3 size: 14 residues. Germline V lookup: CDR1 SGDLS, CDR2 YYNGEE.

This clonotype came up many times. V and J are TRBV6-1 and TRBJ1-1, with a possible D match to TRBD1 (6 bases). CDR1 is MNHNS, CDR2 SASEGT, per germline. The CDR3 sequence is 15 residues long. V dropped 6 bases and J dropped 3 bases, with 17 bases sitting between them. CDR3 bases: TGTGCCAGCAGCACCGAGGGACACCGGTACACTGAAGCTTTCTTT. Amino acid sequence: CASSTEGHRYTEAFF.

This clonotype was seen at least ten times. The chain is built from TRBV4-1 and TRBJ1-2, with D maybe TRBD1 (6 bases). Trimming took off 6 bases at V and 1 base at J, with 18 bases between the two ends. CDR3 length equals 16 residues. Per the germline V gene, CDR1 is MGHRA and CDR2 is YSYEKL. The CDR3 DNA follows: TGCGCCAGCAGTTCGGACAGCTTAACTGTTAACTATGGCTACACCTTC. It is translated as CASSSDSLTVNYGYTF.

V and J are TRBV30 and TRBJ2-7; 7 bases line up with TRBD1. CDR1 and CDR2 from the germline V gene are GTSNPN and SVGIG (reference sequence). V lost 5 bases to trimming and J lost 4 bases; unmatched junction nucleotides: 5. The CDR3 is 12 residues long. CDR3 nucleotide sequence: TGTGCCTGGGGGGACAGTCGTTACGAGCAGTACTTC. Its protein product is CAWGDSRYEQYF. Based on the CDR3 plus reference TRBV30 and TRBJ2-7, the full variable domain is SQTIHQWPATLVQPVGSPLSLECTVEGTSNPNLYWYRQAAGRGLQLLFYSVGIGQISSEVPQNLSASRPQDRQFILSSKKLLLSDSGFYLCAWGDSRYEQYFGPGTRLTVT.

The table lists this clonotype with a few counts. This rearrangement joins TRBV15 to TRBJ2-7; D is possibly TRBD2 (5 bases). The germline V gene encodes CDR1 LNHNV and CDR2 YYDKDF (reference sequence). V dropped 3 bases and J dropped 4 bases, with 13 bases sitting between them. The CDR3 covers 14 residues. The CDR3 spells CATSSGEFLYEQYF. CDR3 DNA sequence: TGTGCCACCAGCAGTGGGGAGTTTCTGTACGAGCAGTACTTC.

V usage is TRBV5-6 and J usage is TRBJ2-2; D remains unclear. The V and J ends lost 0 bases and 5 bases respectively, with 11 bases between them. In germline, CDR1 is SGHDT, CDR2 YYEEEE. CDR3 length equals 15 residues. This chain's CDR3 is CASSLEGSWTGELFF. CDR3 sequence (DNA): TGTGCCAGCAGCTTGGAGGGAAGTTGGACCGGGGAGCTGTTTTTT.

This clonotype was counted many times. The V and J genes are TRBV6-5 and TRBJ1-1, with TRBD1 identical over 7 bases. The length of the CDR3 is 12 residues. The V segment lost 6 bases and the J segment 4 bases; nucleotides outside the gene matches: 2. Germline V gene lookup returns CDR1 MNHEY and CDR2 SVGAGI. DNA for the CDR3: TGTGCCAGCAGACACAGGGGCACTGAAGCTTTCTTT. This gives the protein CASRHRGTEAFF.

This clonotype was counted at least ten times. The chain uses TRBV2 and TRBJ1-1, with D uncertain. Trimming left V 2 bases short and J 8 bases short, with 9 bases between. CDR1 and CDR2 (germline): SNHLY, FYNNEI. This CDR3 is built from 12 residues. The CDR3 DNA reads TGTGCCAGCAGTGAATTGGGATGGGAAGCTTTCTTT. Translated: CASSELGWEAFF.

In its sample, this clonotype was seen many times. The chain carries TRBV29-1 and TRBJ2-2; maybe TRBD2 (6 bases). The V gene's germline CDR1 is SQVTM and CDR2 ANQGSEA. The CDR3 sequence is 13 residues long. The CDR3 nucleotides read TGCAGTGGAGGGAAGGGGAACACCGGGGAGCTGTTTTTT. This gives the protein CSGGKGNTGELFF.

Regarding this clonotype: A much larger clone lies a single base off, so this may be a read error. The V and J genes are TRBV24-1 and TRBJ2-5; either TRBD1 or TRBD2 may fit D (6 bases each). Germline CDR1 is KGHDR and CDR2 is SFDVKD. The CDR3 consists of 12 residues. This CDR3 is CASRGQKETRYF. In DNA, the CDR3 is TGTGCATCCCGGGGGCAGAAAGAGACCCGGTACTTC.